Listed below are T cell receptor beta chains from one sample, sequenced in a study of OX40 agonist ivuxolimab in advanced cancers. The protocol was immunoSEQ multiplex PCR, while the TCRdb copy is restricted to in-frame clones and leaves out a portion. This table has about 91,000 clones, approximately 88% appearing once. Sequencing was performed on CD4+ or CD8+ T cells sorted from blood, taken in a trial of the OX40 agonist ivuxolimab. The receptors here all came from an adult with an advanced solid tumor such as melanoma, head and neck, liver or kidney cancer. Both conserved end residues are part of each CDR3. Each record gives: CDR3 protein, CDR3 DNA, V gene, clone size, J gene, CDR3 length, D gene. The D gene is left open where the match is weak. Clone size is shown for a subset of rows, as once, few, many or a class of expanded clone.

cdr3_aa: CASSLGTGGPGELFF
cdr3_nt: TGCGCCAGCAGCTTGGGGACAGGGGGGCCCGGGGAGCTGTTTTTT
v_call: TRBV5-1
clone_size: .
j_call: TRBJ2-2
cdr3_length: 15
d_call: TRBD1

cdr3_aa: CSVGTGDETQYF
cdr3_nt: TGCAGCGTTGGAACTGGCGATGAGACCCAGTACTTC
v_call: TRBV29-1
clone_size: .
j_call: TRBJ2-5
cdr3_length: 12
d_call: .

cdr3_aa: CSVEKGEKLFF
cdr3_nt: TGCAGCGTTGAAAAAGGGGAAAAACTGTTTTTT
v_call: TRBV29-1
clone_size: .
j_call: TRBJ1-4
cdr3_length: 11
d_call: .

cdr3_aa: CASSRATGKAYGYTF
cdr3_nt: TGTGCCAGCAGCCGGGCGACAGGGAAGGCCTATGGCTACACCTTC
v_call: TRBV11-3
clone_size: .
j_call: TRBJ1-2
cdr3_length: 15
d_call: TRBD1

cdr3_aa: CASSTTSPSTDTQYF
cdr3_nt: TGCGCCAGCAGCACGACTAGCCCGAGCACAGATACGCAGTATTTT
v_call: TRBV5-1
clone_size: once
j_call: TRBJ2-3
cdr3_length: 15
d_call: TRBD2

cdr3_aa: CASSAHRDRETQYF
cdr3_nt: TGTGCCAGTAGTGCCCACAGGGATCGGGAGACCCAGTACTTC
v_call: TRBV19
clone_size: .
j_call: TRBJ2-5
cdr3_length: 14
d_call: .

cdr3_aa: CASSQERQGPYNEQFF
cdr3_nt: TGCGCCAGCAGCCAGGAGAGACAGGGTCCCTACAATGAGCAGTTCTTC
v_call: TRBV4-3
clone_size: .
j_call: TRBJ2-1
cdr3_length: 16
d_call: TRBD1

cdr3_aa: CASSRRRGNNSPLHF
cdr3_nt: TGTGCCAGCAGCCGAAGGAGGGGGAATAATTCACCCCTCCACTTT
v_call: TRBV14
clone_size: .
j_call: TRBJ1-6
cdr3_length: 15
d_call: .

cdr3_aa: CAISPLGVLSSYNEQFF
cdr3_nt: TGTGCCATCAGCCCCCTTGGAGTCCTGAGCTCCTACAATGAGCAGTTCTTC
v_call: TRBV10-3
clone_size: .
j_call: TRBJ2-1
cdr3_length: 17
d_call: .

cdr3_aa: CASSDNRGANEKLFF
cdr3_nt: TGTGCCAGCAGCGACAACAGGGGGGCTAATGAAAAACTGTTTTTT
v_call: TRBV5-5
clone_size: .
j_call: TRBJ1-4
cdr3_length: 15
d_call: TRBD1

cdr3_aa: CASSVWGGVPDTGELFF
cdr3_nt: TGTGCCAGCAGCGTATGGGGAGGGGTACCCGACACCGGGGAGCTGTTTTTT
v_call: TRBV9
clone_size: once
j_call: TRBJ2-2
cdr3_length: 17
d_call: TRBD2

cdr3_aa: CSVEDRQGAYNEQFF
cdr3_nt: TGCAGCGTTGAAGATCGACAGGGGGCGTACAATGAGCAGTTCTTC
v_call: TRBV29-1
clone_size: .
j_call: TRBJ2-1
cdr3_length: 15
d_call: TRBD1

cdr3_aa: CASSEGFVVQDKNIQYF
cdr3_nt: TGTGCCAGCAGTGAGGGTTTTGTGGTCCAGGACAAAAACATTCAGTACTTC
v_call: TRBV2
clone_size: .
j_call: TRBJ2-4
cdr3_length: 17
d_call: .

cdr3_aa: CASSTGAGGYTF
cdr3_nt: TGTGCCAGCAGCACTGGGGCGGGCGGCTACACCTTC
v_call: TRBV14
clone_size: .
j_call: TRBJ1-2
cdr3_length: 12
d_call: .

cdr3_aa: CASSQGFQETQYF
cdr3_nt: TGTGCCAGCAGCCAGGGATTCCAAGAGACCCAGTACTTC
v_call: TRBV7-6
clone_size: .
j_call: TRBJ2-5
cdr3_length: 13
d_call: .

cdr3_aa: CASSLRSGGTYEQYF
cdr3_nt: TGTGCCAGCAGCTTGCGGTCGGGGGGAACCTACGAGCAGTACTTC
v_call: TRBV5-4
clone_size: .
j_call: TRBJ2-7
cdr3_length: 15
d_call: TRBD2

cdr3_aa: CASSLFGTGEETQYF
cdr3_nt: TGTGCCAGCAGCTTATTTGGGACAGGGGAAGAGACCCAGTACTTC
v_call: TRBV7-3
clone_size: .
j_call: TRBJ2-5
cdr3_length: 15
d_call: TRBD1

cdr3_aa: CALPAGGYEQFF
cdr3_nt: TGTGCCCTACCCGCAGGGGGCTATGAGCAGTTCTTC
v_call: TRBV5-8
clone_size: .
j_call: TRBJ2-1
cdr3_length: 12
d_call: TRBD1

cdr3_aa: CASSLVGSEETQYF
cdr3_nt: TGTGCCAGCAGCTTGGTGGGTAGCGAGGAGACCCAGTACTTC
v_call: TRBV5-6
clone_size: .
j_call: TRBJ2-5
cdr3_length: 14
d_call: .

cdr3_aa: CASSLGADGNTIYF
cdr3_nt: TGTGCCAGCAGCTTAGGAGCAGATGGAAACACCATATATTTT
v_call: TRBV7-9
clone_size: once
j_call: TRBJ1-3
cdr3_length: 14
d_call: .

cdr3_aa: CASSRGQAERGYTF
cdr3_nt: TGTGCCAGCAGCCGTGGACAGGCTGAGAGGGGCTACACCTTC
v_call: TRBV27
clone_size: .
j_call: TRBJ1-2
cdr3_length: 14
d_call: TRBD1

cdr3_aa: CASSFVDRGSGNTIYF
cdr3_nt: TGTGCCAGCAGCTTTGTGGACAGGGGCTCTGGAAACACCATATATTTT
v_call: TRBV7-9
clone_size: .
j_call: TRBJ1-3
cdr3_length: 16
d_call: TRBD1

cdr3_aa: CASSPNWGQGSTDTQYF
cdr3_nt: TGTGCCAGCAGCCCAAATTGGGGACAGGGTTCAACAGATACGCAGTATTTT
v_call: TRBV11-2
clone_size: once
j_call: TRBJ2-3
cdr3_length: 17
d_call: TRBD1

cdr3_aa: CASSQDKGLAGFSTDTQYF
cdr3_nt: TGTGCCAGCAGCCAAGATAAAGGACTAGCGGGTTTTAGCACAGATACGCAGTATTTT
v_call: TRBV4-2
clone_size: .
j_call: TRBJ2-3
cdr3_length: 19
d_call: TRBD2

cdr3_aa: CASSYTTQGAQHF
cdr3_nt: TGTGCCAGCAGTTATACAACACAGGGGGCCCAGCATTTT
v_call: TRBV6-5
clone_size: few
j_call: TRBJ1-5
cdr3_length: 13
d_call: TRBD1

cdr3_aa: CASSPPGRGDPDTQYF
cdr3_nt: TGTGCCAGCAGCCCCCCTGGGCGTGGGGACCCAGATACGCAGTATTTT
v_call: TRBV7-9
clone_size: .
j_call: TRBJ2-3
cdr3_length: 16
d_call: .

cdr3_aa: CASSRGLTEAFF
cdr3_nt: TGTGCCAGCTCACGAGGGTTAACTGAAGCTTTCTTT
v_call: TRBV18
clone_size: few
j_call: TRBJ1-1
cdr3_length: 12
d_call: .

cdr3_aa: CASSVGGMSTDTQYF
cdr3_nt: TGTGCCAGCAGCGTTGGGGGGATGAGCACAGATACGCAGTATTTT
v_call: TRBV9
clone_size: few
j_call: TRBJ2-3
cdr3_length: 15
d_call: .

cdr3_aa: CASSRQGSSYEQYF
cdr3_nt: TGTGCCAGCAGTCGACAGGGGAGCTCCTACGAGCAGTACTTC
v_call: TRBV2
clone_size: once
j_call: TRBJ2-7
cdr3_length: 14
d_call: TRBD1

cdr3_aa: CAISESAQGANTEAFF
cdr3_nt: TGTGCCATCAGTGAGTCTGCACAGGGTGCGAACACTGAAGCTTTCTTT
v_call: TRBV10-3
clone_size: .
j_call: TRBJ1-1
cdr3_length: 16
d_call: .

cdr3_aa: CSAPGSYGYTF
cdr3_nt: TGCAGCGCTCCCGGCAGCTATGGCTACACCTTC
v_call: TRBV29-1
clone_size: .
j_call: TRBJ1-2
cdr3_length: 11
d_call: .

cdr3_aa: CASSLDRDGNQPQHF
cdr3_nt: TGTGCCAGCAGCTTGGACAGGGATGGCAATCAGCCCCAGCATTTT
v_call: TRBV5-4
clone_size: .
j_call: TRBJ1-5
cdr3_length: 15
d_call: .

cdr3_aa: CASSESYEQYF
cdr3_nt: TGTGCCAGCTCAGAGTCCTACGAGCAGTACTTC
v_call: TRBV18
clone_size: .
j_call: TRBJ2-7
cdr3_length: 11
d_call: .

cdr3_aa: CASRQTTDGSTQYF
cdr3_nt: TGTGCCAGCAGGCAAACTACCGACGGGAGTACGCAGTATTTT
v_call: TRBV6-6
clone_size: few
j_call: TRBJ2-3
cdr3_length: 14
d_call: .

cdr3_aa: CASTRYGQVPPRELFF
cdr3_nt: TGTGCCAGCACGAGATATGGACAGGTGCCTCCAAGGGAGCTGTTTTTT
v_call: TRBV2
clone_size: .
j_call: TRBJ2-2
cdr3_length: 16
d_call: TRBD1

cdr3_aa: CASTVTMNTEAFF
cdr3_nt: TGTGCCAGCACCGTTACAATGAACACTGAAGCTTTCTTT
v_call: TRBV5-6
clone_size: .
j_call: TRBJ1-1
cdr3_length: 13
d_call: .

cdr3_aa: CASSDRPGPGELFF
cdr3_nt: TGTGCTAGCAGTGACCGCCCCGGTCCCGGGGAGCTGTTTTTT
v_call: TRBV7-7
clone_size: .
j_call: TRBJ2-2
cdr3_length: 14
d_call: .

cdr3_aa: CASSVLQEGYGYTF
cdr3_nt: TGTGCCAGCAGCGTCTTGCAGGAAGGCTATGGCTACACCTTC
v_call: TRBV9
clone_size: .
j_call: TRBJ1-2
cdr3_length: 14
d_call: .

cdr3_aa: CSVRWGSFTEAFF
cdr3_nt: TGCAGCGTCCGTTGGGGATCCTTCACTGAAGCTTTCTTT
v_call: TRBV29-1
clone_size: .
j_call: TRBJ1-1
cdr3_length: 13
d_call: .

cdr3_aa: CASKGRLNTEAFF
cdr3_nt: TGTGCCAGCAAGGGACGCCTGAACACTGAAGCTTTCTTT
v_call: TRBV2
clone_size: .
j_call: TRBJ1-1
cdr3_length: 13
d_call: .

cdr3_aa: CASSLAETQYF
cdr3_nt: TGCGCCAGCAGCTTGGCAGAGACCCAGTACTTC
v_call: TRBV5-1
clone_size: .
j_call: TRBJ2-5
cdr3_length: 11
d_call: .

cdr3_aa: CASSLRTDNSPLHF
cdr3_nt: TGTGCCAGCAGCTTGAGGACAGATAATTCACCCCTCCACTTT
v_call: TRBV7-8
clone_size: few
j_call: TRBJ1-6
cdr3_length: 14
d_call: .

cdr3_aa: CASSFRPSMNTEAFF
cdr3_nt: TGCGCCAGCAGCTTCCGGCCCAGCATGAACACTGAAGCTTTCTTT
v_call: TRBV5-1
clone_size: once
j_call: TRBJ1-1
cdr3_length: 15
d_call: .

cdr3_aa: CASGGNVLTF
cdr3_nt: TGTGCCAGCGGGGGGAACGTCCTGACTTTC
v_call: TRBV2
clone_size: few
j_call: TRBJ2-6
cdr3_length: 10
d_call: .